This T cell receptor beta chain was sequenced in a study of shared clonotypes between healthy human individuals. V lost 4 bases to trimming and J lost 11 bases, with 14 bases between them. The germline V gene encodes CDR1 SNHLY and CDR2 FYNNEI. The CDR3 contains 13 residues. Only in-frame clones appear in the TCRdb table, and some are missing; sequencing was by immunoSEQ multiplex PCR. The data show roughly 500,000 clones, less than 80% seen once. Concerning this clone: Its antigen is unknown.

Study findings and constraints: Clonotype sharing across donors was expected to vary with sequencing depth.

The sequence came from a woman between 40 and 55 years old in good health. Some clones in this sample may be carry-over from other donors' samples. The source material was PBMCs. The chain is built from TRBV2 and TRBJ2-2; maybe TRBD2 (5 bases). CDR3 protein: CASSVNGIGELFF. DNA for the CDR3: TGTGCCAGCAGTGTCAACGGGATCGGTGAGCTGTTTTTT.